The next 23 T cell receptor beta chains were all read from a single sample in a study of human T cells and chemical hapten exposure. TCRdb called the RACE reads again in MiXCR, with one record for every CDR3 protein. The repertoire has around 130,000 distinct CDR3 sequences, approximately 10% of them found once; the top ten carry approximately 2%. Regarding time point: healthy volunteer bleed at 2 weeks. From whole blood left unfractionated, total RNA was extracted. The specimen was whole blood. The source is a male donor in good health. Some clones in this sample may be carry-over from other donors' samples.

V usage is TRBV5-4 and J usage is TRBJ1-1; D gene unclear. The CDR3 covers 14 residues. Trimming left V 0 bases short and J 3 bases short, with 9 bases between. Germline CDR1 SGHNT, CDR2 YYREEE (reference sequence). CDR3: CASSLGFRDTEAFF. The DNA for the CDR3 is TGTGCCAGCAGCTTGGGGTTTCGGGACACTGAAGCTTTCTTT.

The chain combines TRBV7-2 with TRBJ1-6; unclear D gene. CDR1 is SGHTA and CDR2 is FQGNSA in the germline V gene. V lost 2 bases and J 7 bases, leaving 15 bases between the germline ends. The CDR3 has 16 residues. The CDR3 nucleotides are TGTGCCAGCAGCTTAAGTTTCCCCAACCGGAATTCACCCCTCCACTTT. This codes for CASSLSFPNRNSPLHF.

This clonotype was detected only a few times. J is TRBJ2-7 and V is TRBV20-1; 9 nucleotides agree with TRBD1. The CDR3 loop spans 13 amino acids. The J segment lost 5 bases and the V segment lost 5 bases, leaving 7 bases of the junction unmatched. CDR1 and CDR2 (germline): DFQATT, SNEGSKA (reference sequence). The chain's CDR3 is CSAARDRVHEQYF. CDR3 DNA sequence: TGCAGTGCTGCCCGGGACAGGGTCCACGAGCAGTACTTC.

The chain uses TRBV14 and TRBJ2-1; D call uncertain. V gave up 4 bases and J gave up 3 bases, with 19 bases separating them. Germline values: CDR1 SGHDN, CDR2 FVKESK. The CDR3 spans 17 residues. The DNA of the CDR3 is TGTGCCAGCAGCCTTGCGAGAGCCCCCTTTCGCTACAATGAGCAGTTCTTC. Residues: CASSLARAPFRYNEQFF.

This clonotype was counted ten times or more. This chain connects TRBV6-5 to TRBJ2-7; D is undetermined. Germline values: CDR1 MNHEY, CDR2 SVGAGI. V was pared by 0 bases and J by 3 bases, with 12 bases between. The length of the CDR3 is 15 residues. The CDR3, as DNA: TGTGCCAGCAGTTACTCGTGGTTACAGAACTACGAGCAGTACTTC. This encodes CASSYSWLQNYEQYF.

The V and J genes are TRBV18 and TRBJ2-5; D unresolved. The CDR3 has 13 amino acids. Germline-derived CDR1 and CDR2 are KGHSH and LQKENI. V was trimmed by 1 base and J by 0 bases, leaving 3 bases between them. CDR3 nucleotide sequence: TGTGCCAGCTCACCACGTCACCAAGAGACCCAGTACTTC. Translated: CASSPRHQETQYF.

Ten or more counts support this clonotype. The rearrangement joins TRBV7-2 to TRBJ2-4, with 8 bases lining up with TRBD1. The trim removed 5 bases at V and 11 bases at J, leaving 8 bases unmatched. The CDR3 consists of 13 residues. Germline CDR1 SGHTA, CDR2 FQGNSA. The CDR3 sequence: CASSAGQGLVQYF. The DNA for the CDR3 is TGTGCCAGCAGCGCAGGACAGGGCCTAGTTCAGTACTTC.

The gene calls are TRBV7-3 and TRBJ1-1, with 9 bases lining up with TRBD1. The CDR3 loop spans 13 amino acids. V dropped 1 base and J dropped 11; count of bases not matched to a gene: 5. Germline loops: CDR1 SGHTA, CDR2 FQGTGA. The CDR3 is CASSLITGGQAFF. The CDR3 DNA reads TGTGCCAGCAGCTTAATTACAGGGGGCCAGGCTTTCTTT. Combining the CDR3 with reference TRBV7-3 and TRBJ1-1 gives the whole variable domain GAGVSQTPSNKVTEKGKYVELRCDPISGHTALYWYRQSLGQGPEFLIYFQGTGAADDSGLPNDRFFAVRPEGSVSTLKIQRTERGDSAVYLCASSLITGGQAFFGQGTRLTVV.

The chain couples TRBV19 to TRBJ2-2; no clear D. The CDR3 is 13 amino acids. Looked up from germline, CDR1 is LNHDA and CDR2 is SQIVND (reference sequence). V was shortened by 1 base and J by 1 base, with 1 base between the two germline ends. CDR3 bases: TGTGCCAGTAGTATAGGGAACACCGGGGAGCTGTTTTTT. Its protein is CASSIGNTGELFF.

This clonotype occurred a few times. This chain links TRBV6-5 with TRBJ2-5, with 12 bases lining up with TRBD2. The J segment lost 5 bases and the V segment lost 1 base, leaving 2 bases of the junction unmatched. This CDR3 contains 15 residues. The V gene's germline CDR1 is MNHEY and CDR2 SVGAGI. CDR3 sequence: CASSYWGTSGETQYF. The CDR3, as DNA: TGTGCCAGCAGTTACTGGGGGACTAGCGGGGAGACCCAGTACTTC.

The CDR3 region is CASSTSGSGEQFF. The DNA for the CDR3 is TGTGCCAGCAGTACTAGCGGGAGCGGTGAGCAGTTCTTC. The J gene is TRBJ2-1, the V gene TRBV6-6; 11 nucleotides align to TRBD2. J lost 9 bases, V lost 5 bases, and 3 bases had no gene match. The CDR3 covers 13 residues. CDR1 is MNHNY, CDR2 SVGAGI, per germline (reference sequence).

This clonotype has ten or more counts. The CDR3 coding sequence is TGTGCCAGCAGTCTGACCGTAAACTATGGCTACACCTTC. It encodes CASSLTVNYGYTF. The chain recombines TRBV6-2 or TRBV6-3 with TRBJ1-2; no reliable D call. V gave up 5 bases and J gave up 2 bases, with 9 bases separating them. This CDR3 comprises 13 residues. Looked up from germline, CDR1 is MNHEY and CDR2 is SVGEGT.

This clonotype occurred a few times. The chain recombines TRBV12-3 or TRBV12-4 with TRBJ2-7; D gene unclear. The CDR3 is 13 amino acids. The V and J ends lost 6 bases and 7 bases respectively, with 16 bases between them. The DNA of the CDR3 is TGTGCCAGCAGCATTGGCCCCCCGCGAGAGCAGTACTTC. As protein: CASSIGPPREQYF.

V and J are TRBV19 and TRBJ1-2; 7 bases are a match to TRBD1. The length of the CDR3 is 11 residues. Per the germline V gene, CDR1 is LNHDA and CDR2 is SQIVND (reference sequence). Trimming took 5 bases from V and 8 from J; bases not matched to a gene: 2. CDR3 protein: CASSPGQGYTF. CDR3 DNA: TGTGCCAGTAGTCCGGGACAGGGCTACACCTTC.

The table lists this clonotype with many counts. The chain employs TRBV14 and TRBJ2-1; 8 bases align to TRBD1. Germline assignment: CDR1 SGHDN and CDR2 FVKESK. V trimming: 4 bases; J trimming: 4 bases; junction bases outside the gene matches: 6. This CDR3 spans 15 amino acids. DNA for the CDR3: TGTGCCAGCAGCCCCGACAGGGGTAGGTACAATGAGCAGTTCTTC. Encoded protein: CASSPDRGRYNEQFF.

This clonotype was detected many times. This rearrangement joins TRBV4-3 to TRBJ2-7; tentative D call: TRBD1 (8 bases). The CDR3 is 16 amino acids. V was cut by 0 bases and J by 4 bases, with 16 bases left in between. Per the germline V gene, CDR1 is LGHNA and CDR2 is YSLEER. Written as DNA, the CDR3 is TGCGCCAGCAGCCAAGATTTAACAGGGGGAGGGTACGAGCAGTACTTC. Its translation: CASSQDLTGGGYEQYF.

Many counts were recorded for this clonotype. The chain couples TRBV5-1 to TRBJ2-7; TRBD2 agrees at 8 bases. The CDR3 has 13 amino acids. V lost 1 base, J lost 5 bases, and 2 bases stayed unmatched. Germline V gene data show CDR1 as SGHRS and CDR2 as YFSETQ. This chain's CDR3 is CASSLFGGDEQYF. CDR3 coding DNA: TGCGCCAGCAGCTTGTTCGGGGGGGACGAGCAGTACTTC.

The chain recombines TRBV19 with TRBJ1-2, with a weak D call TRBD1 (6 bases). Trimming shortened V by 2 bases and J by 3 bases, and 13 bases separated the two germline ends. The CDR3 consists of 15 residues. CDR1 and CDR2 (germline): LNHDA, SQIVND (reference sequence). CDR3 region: CASSIRTARDYGYTF. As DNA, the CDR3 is TGTGCCAGTAGTATACGGACAGCCCGGGACTATGGCTACACCTTC. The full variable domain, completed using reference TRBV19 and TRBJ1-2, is DGGITQSPKYLFRKEGQNVTLSCEQNLNHDAMYWYRQDPGQGLRLIYYSQIVNDFQKGDIAEGYSVSREKKESFPLTVTSAQKNPTAFYLCASSIRTARDYGYTFGSGTRLTVV.

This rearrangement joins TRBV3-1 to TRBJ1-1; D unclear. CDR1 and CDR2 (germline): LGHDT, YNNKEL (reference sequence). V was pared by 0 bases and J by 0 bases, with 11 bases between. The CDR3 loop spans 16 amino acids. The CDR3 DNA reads TGTGCCAGCAGCCAAGAAGGGCCAGGAGTGAACACTGAAGCTTTCTTT. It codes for CASSQEGPGVNTEAFF.

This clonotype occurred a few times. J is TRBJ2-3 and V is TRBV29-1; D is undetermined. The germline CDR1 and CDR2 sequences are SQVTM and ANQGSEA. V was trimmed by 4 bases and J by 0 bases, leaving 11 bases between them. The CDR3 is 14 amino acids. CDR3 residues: CSVAMQASTDTQYF. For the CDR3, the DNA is TGCAGCGTTGCCATGCAGGCCAGCACAGATACGCAGTATTTT.

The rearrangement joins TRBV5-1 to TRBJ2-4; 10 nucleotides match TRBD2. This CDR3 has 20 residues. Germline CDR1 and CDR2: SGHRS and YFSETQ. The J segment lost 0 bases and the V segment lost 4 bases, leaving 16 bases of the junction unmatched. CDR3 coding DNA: TGCGCCAGCAGCCCCGTAGCGGGAGGTGCCGCATCTCTAGCCAAAAACATTCAGTACTTC. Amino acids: CASSPVAGGAASLAKNIQYF.

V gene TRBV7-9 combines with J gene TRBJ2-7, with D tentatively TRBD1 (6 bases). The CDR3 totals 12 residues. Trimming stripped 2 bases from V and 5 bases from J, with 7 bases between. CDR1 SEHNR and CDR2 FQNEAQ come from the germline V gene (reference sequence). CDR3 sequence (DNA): TGTGCCAGCAGCTTAAAGGGGGACGAGCAGTACTTC. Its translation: CASSLKGDEQYF.

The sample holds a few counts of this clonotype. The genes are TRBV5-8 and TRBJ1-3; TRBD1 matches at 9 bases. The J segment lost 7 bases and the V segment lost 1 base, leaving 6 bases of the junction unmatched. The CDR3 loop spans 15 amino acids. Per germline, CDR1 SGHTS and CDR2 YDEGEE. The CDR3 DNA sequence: TGTGCCAGCAGCTTGCGGGGGACAGGGTCCAACACCATATATTTT. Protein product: CASSLRGTGSNTIYF.